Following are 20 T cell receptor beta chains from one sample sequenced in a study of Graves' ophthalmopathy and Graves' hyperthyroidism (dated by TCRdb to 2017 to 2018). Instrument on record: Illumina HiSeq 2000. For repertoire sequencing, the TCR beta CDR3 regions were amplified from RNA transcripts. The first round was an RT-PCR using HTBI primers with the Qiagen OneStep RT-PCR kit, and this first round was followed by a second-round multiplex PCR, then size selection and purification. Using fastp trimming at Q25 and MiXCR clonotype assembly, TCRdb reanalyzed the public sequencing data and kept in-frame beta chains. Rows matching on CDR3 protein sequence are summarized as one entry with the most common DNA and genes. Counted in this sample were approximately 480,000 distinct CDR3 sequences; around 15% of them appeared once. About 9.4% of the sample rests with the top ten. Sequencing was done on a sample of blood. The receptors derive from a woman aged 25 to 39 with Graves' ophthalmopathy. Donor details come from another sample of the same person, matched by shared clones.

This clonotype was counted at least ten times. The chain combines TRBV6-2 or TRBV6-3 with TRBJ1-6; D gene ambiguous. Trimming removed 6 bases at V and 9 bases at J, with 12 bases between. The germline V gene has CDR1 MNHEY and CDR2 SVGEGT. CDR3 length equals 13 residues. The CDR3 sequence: CASSHDGPSPLHF. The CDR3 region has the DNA TGTGCCAGCAGCCACGACGGACCTTCACCCCTCCACTTT.

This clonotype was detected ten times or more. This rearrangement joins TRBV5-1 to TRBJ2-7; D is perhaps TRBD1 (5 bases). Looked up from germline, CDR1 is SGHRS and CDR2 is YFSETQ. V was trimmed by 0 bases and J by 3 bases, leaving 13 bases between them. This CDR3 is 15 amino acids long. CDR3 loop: CASSLAPGYYYEQYF. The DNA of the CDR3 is TGCGCCAGCAGCTTGGCTCCAGGGTACTACTACGAGCAGTACTTC.

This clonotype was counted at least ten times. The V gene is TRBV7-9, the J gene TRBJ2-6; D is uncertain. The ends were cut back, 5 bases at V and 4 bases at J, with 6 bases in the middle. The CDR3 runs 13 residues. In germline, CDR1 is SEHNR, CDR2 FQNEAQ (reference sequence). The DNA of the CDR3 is TGTGCCAGCAGCGCGTTAGGGGCCAACGTCCTGACTTTC. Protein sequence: CASSALGANVLTF.

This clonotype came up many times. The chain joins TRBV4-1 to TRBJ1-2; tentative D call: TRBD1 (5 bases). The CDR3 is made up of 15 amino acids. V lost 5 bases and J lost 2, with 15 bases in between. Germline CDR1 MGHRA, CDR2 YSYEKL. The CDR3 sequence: CASSYTGTANYGYTF. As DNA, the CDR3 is TGCGCCAGCAGCTACACCGGGACCGCCAACTATGGCTACACCTTC.

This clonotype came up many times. CDR3 DNA sequence: TGTGCCAGCGTTCCTGGACTCTCCTACGTCTACGAGCAGTACTTC. It codes for CASVPGLSYVYEQYF. The chain couples TRBV7-8 to TRBJ2-7; TRBD2 might be the D (5 bases). There are 15 residues in the CDR3. The V end was cut by 8 bases, the J end by 3 bases, with 20 bases between. Germline CDR1 is SGHVS and CDR2 is FQNEAQ.

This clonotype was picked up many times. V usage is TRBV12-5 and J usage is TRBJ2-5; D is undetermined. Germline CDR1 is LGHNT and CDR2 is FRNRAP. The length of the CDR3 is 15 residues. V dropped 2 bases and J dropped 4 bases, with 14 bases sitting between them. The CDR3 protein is CASGLPPRIRETQYF. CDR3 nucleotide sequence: TGTGCTAGTGGTTTGCCCCCACGGATACGAGAGACCCAGTACTTC.

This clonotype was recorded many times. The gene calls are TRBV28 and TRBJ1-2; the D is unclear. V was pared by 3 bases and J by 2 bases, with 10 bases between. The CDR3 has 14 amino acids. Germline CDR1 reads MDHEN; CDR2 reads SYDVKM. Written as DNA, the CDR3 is TGTGCCAGCAGTTTTGGGAGCGGGAACTATGGCTACACCTTC. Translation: CASSFGSGNYGYTF.

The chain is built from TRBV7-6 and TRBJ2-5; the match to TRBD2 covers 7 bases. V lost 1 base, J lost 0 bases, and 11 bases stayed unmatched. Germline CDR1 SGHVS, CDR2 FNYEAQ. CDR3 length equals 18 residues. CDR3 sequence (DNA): TGTGCCAGCAGCTTAGATCGGCGGGGAGGGCCGTACCAAGAGACCCAGTACTTC. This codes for CASSLDRRGGPYQETQYF. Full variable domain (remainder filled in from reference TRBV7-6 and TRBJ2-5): GAGVSQSPRYKVTKRGQDVALRCDPISGHVSLYWYRQALGQGPEFLTYFNYEAQQDKSGLPNDRFSAERPEGSISTLTIQRTEQRDSAMYRCASSLDRRGGPYQETQYFGPGTRLLVL.

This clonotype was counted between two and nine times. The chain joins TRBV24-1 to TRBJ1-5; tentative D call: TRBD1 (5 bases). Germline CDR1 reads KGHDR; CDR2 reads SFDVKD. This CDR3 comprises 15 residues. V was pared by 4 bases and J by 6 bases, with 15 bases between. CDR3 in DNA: TGTGCCACCAGTGAGTCAGGGCGCGGGGGTCAGCCCCAGCATTTT. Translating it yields CATSESGRGGQPQHF.

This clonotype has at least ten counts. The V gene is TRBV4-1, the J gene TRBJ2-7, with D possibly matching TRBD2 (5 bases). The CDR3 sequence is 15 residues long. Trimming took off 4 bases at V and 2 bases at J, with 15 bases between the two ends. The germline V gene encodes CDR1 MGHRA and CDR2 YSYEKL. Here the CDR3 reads CASSPSSDSTYEQYF. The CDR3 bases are TGCGCCAGCAGCCCATCTTCGGACTCCACCTACGAGCAGTACTTC.

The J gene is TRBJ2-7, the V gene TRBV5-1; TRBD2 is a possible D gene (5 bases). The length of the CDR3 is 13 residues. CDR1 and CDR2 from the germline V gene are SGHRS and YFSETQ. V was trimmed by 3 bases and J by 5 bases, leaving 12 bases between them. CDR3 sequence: CASSSVGGHEQYF. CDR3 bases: TGCGCCAGCAGCTCGGTAGGAGGCCACGAGCAGTACTTC.

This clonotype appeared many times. CDR3 coding DNA: TGTGCCAGCAGCTTAGTGCGGGGAAGCACTGAAGCTTTCTTT. Translation: CASSLVRGSTEAFF. This rearrangement joins TRBV11-3 to TRBJ1-1, with unresolved D. The CDR3 length is 14 residues. The germline CDR1 and CDR2 sequences are SGHNT and YENEEA. The V end lost 1 base, the J end lost 4 bases, and 10 bases lay between the germline ends. Supplemented by reference TRBV11-3 and TRBJ1-1, the full variable domain reads EAGVVQSPRYKIIEKKQPVAFWCNPISGHNTLYWYLQNLGQGPELLIRYENEEAVDDSQLPKDRFSAERLKGVDSTLKIQPAELGDSAVYLCASSLVRGSTEAFFGQGTRLTVV.

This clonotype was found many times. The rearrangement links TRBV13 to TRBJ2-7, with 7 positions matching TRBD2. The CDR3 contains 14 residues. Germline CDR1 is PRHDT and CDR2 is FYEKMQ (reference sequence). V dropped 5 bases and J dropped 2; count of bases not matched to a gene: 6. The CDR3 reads CASSPGGGAYEQYF. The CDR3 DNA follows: TGTGCCAGCAGCCCTGGGGGGGGAGCCTACGAGCAGTACTTC.

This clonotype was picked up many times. In nucleotides, the CDR3 is TGTGCCAGCAGGGCCGGCGGGAGCACTGAAGCTTTCTTT. This codes for CASRAGGSTEAFF. The chain links TRBV6-5 to TRBJ1-1, with D uncertain. The CDR3 sequence is 13 residues long. Germline CDR1 reads MNHEY; CDR2 reads SVGAGI. The ends were cut back, 6 bases at V and 4 bases at J, with 12 bases in the middle.

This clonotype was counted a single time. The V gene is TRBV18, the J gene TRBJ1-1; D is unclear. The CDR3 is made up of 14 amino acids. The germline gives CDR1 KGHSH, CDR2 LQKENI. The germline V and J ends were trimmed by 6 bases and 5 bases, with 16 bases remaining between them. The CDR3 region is CASSLVGPGTEAFF. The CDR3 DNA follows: TGTGCCAGCTCCCTTGTAGGGCCGGGGACTGAAGCTTTCTTT.

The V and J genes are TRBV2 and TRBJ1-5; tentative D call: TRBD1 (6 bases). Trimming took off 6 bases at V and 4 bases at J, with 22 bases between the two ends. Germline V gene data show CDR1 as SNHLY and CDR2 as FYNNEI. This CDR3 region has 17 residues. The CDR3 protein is CASRGRGAGRSNQPQHF. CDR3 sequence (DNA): TGTGCCAGCAGAGGAAGGGGGGCGGGAAGGTCGAATCAGCCCCAGCATTTT.

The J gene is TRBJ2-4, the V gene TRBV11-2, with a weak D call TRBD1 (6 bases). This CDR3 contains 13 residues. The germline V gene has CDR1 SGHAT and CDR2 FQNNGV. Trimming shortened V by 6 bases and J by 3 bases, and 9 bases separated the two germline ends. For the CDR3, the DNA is TGTGCCAGCAGACAGGGTCTCAAAAACATTCAGTACTTC. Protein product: CASRQGLKNIQYF.

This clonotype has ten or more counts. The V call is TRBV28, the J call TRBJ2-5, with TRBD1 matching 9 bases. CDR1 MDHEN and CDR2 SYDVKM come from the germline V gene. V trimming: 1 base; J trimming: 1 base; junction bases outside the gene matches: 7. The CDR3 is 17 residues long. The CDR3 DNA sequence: TGTGCCAGCAGTTTATTTGTGGGACAGGGCCTCCAAGAGACCCAGTACTTC. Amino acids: CASSLFVGQGLQETQYF.

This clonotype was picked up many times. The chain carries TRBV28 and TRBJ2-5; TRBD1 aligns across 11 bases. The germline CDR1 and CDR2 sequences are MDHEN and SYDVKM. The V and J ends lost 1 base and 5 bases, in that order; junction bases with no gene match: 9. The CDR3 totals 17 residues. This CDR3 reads CASSLSGGQGAWETQYF. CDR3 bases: TGTGCCAGCAGTTTATCTGGCGGACAGGGGGCGTGGGAGACCCAGTACTTC. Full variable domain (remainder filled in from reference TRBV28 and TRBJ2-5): DVKVTQSSRYLVKRTGEKVFLECVQDMDHENMFWYRQDPGLGLRLIYFSYDVKMKEKGDIPEGYSVSREKKERFSLILESASTNQTSMYLCASSLSGGQGAWETQYFGPGTRLLVL.

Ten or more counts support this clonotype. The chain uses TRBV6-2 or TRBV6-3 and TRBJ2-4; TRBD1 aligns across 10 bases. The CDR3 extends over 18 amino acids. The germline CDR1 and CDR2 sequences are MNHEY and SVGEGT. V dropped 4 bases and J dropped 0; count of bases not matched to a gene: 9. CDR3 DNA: TGTGCCAGCAGTTCTGGGACAGGGGAATTTTCAGCCAAAAACATTCAGTACTTC. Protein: CASSSGTGEFSAKNIQYF.